Below, 11 T cell receptor beta chains from the same sample are listed, as sequenced in a study of cytomegalovirus exposure and HLA in healthy donors. In the PCR, 60 Vbeta and 13 Jbeta primers were used. Produced via immunoSEQ multiplex PCR; TCRdb's table is partial and in-frame only. The data contain some 170,000 clones, roughly 70% of them seen just once; the ten biggest clones take up approximately 3%. The sequencing input was PBMCs. Receptors originate from a woman in her fifties or sixties in good health and CMV-seropositive.

This clone has ten or more counts. The chain is built from TRBV25-1 and TRBJ2-7; TRBD1 aligns across 7 bases. This CDR3 comprises 13 residues. Trimming took 5 bases from V and 0 from J; bases not matched to a gene: 1. The germline gives CDR1 MGHDK, CDR2 SYGVNS. CDR3 DNA sequence: TGTGCCAGCAGTAACAGGGGCTCCTACGAGCAGTACTTC. Protein product: CASSNRGSYEQYF.

This clone has more than one count but fewer than ten. V is TRBV5-5 and J is TRBJ1-2; D is perhaps TRBD1 (5 bases). The CDR3 consists of 15 residues. Trimming took off 4 bases at V and 3 bases at J, with 16 bases between the two ends. CDR1 is SGHKS, CDR2 YYEKEE, per germline (reference sequence). CDR3 sequence: CASSHSGEGHYGYTF. CDR3 in DNA: TGTGCCAGCAGCCACTCGGGGGAGGGGCACTATGGCTACACCTTC.

The CDR3 DNA is TGCGCCAGCAGCGTAGCGGGGCCAAACACCGGGGAGCTGTTTTTT. Its protein is CASSVAGPNTGELFF. This chain uses TRBV5-1 with TRBJ2-2, with 8 bases fitting TRBD2. This CDR3 is 15 amino acids long. Germline CDR1 is SGHRS and CDR2 is YFSETQ. With V trimmed by 4 bases and J by 2 bases, 4 bases remained unmatched.

The chain carries TRBV7-9 and TRBJ1-2; perhaps TRBD1 as D (5 bases). Trimming pared 5 bases from V and 8 bases from J, leaving 18 bases between. The CDR3 is 14 residues long. CDR1 and CDR2 (germline): SEHNR, FQNEAQ (reference sequence). CDR3 in DNA: TGTGCCAGCAGCCACCCCGGGCGCCAGGGAGGCTACACCTTC. Protein: CASSHPGRQGGYTF.

V is TRBV5-1 and J is TRBJ1-1, with TRBD1 matching over 7 bases. Per germline, CDR1 SGHRS and CDR2 YFSETQ. The CDR3 totals 15 residues. The J segment lost 2 bases and the V segment lost 2 bases, leaving 6 bases of the junction unmatched. CDR3 in amino acids: CASSFKGAGNTEAFF. The CDR3 DNA reads TGCGCCAGCAGCTTCAAGGGGGCGGGTAACACTGAAGCTTTCTTT. Combining the CDR3 with reference TRBV5-1 and TRBJ1-1 gives the whole variable domain KAGVTQTPRYLIKTRGQQVTLSCSPISGHRSVSWYQQTPGQGLQFLFEYFSETQRNKGNFPGRFSGRQFSNSRSEMNVSTLELGDSALYLCASSFKGAGNTEAFFGQGTRLTVV.

Only one count was recorded for this clone. This rearrangement joins TRBV6-4 to TRBJ2-7; a weak D match, TRBD2 (6 bases). The CDR3 runs to 14 residues. Germline loops: CDR1 MRHNA, CDR2 SNTAGT. V lost 6 bases and J lost 2, with 14 bases in between. CDR3 residues: CASRNRTGAYEQYF. CDR3 DNA sequence: TGTGCCAGCAGAAACCGGACGGGAGCCTACGAGCAGTACTTC.

The chain combines TRBV7-6 with TRBJ2-2, with D tentatively TRBD1 (6 bases). Germline CDR1 SGHVS, CDR2 FNYEAQ. This CDR3 has 15 residues. V lost 4 bases to trimming and J lost 2 bases, with 11 bases between them. This CDR3 reads CASSSQGGNTGELFF. The CDR3 DNA reads TGTGCCAGCAGCTCTCAAGGGGGTAACACCGGGGAGCTGTTTTTT.

This chain joins TRBV7-9 and TRBJ2-7, with TRBD1 matching 12 bases. In germline, CDR1 is SEHNR, CDR2 FQNEAQ (reference sequence). CDR3 length: 15 residues. Trimming removed 5 bases from V and 5 bases from J; junction bases left unmatched: 7. The CDR3 loop reads CASSPRDRGPHEQYF. The CDR3 bases are TGTGCCAGCAGCCCCCGGGACAGGGGGCCCCACGAGCAGTACTTC.

The rearrangement joins TRBV5-1 to TRBJ2-7; 9 positions agree with TRBD1. The CDR3 contains 16 residues. The V segment lost 4 bases and the J segment 3 bases; nucleotides outside the gene matches: 11. Germline CDR1 is SGHRS and CDR2 is YFSETQ. The chain's CDR3 is CASSQLKWTGDYEQYF. CDR3 nucleotide sequence: TGCGCCAGCAGCCAACTCAAGTGGACAGGGGACTACGAGCAGTACTTC. Variable domain in full (rest from reference TRBV5-1 and TRBJ2-7): KAGVTQTPRYLIKTRGQQVTLSCSPISGHRSVSWYQQTPGQGLQFLFEYFSETQRNKGNFPGRFSGRQFSNSRSEMNVSTLELGDSALYLCASSQLKWTGDYEQYFGPGTRLTVT.

Points on this clone: The identical CDR3 is also encoded by other nucleotide sequences in the sample. V usage is TRBV5-1 and J usage is TRBJ1-3; weak D call: TRBD1 (5 bases). Germline loops: CDR1 SGHRS, CDR2 YFSETQ. This CDR3 region has 15 residues. Trimming stripped 2 bases from V and 1 base from J, with 10 bases between. The CDR3 is CASSLGTGSGNTIYF. For the CDR3, the DNA is TGCGCCAGCAGCTTAGGGACTGGTTCTGGAAACACCATATATTTT.

The chain uses TRBV7-9 and TRBJ2-2; D unclear. Trimming shortened V by 5 bases and J by 0 bases, and 10 bases separated the two germline ends. Germline values: CDR1 SEHNR, CDR2 FQNEAQ (reference sequence). This CDR3 region has 15 residues. The CDR3 reads CASSLGDTNTGELFF. In nucleotides, the CDR3 is TGTGCCAGCAGCCTAGGTGACACGAACACCGGGGAGCTGTTTTTT.